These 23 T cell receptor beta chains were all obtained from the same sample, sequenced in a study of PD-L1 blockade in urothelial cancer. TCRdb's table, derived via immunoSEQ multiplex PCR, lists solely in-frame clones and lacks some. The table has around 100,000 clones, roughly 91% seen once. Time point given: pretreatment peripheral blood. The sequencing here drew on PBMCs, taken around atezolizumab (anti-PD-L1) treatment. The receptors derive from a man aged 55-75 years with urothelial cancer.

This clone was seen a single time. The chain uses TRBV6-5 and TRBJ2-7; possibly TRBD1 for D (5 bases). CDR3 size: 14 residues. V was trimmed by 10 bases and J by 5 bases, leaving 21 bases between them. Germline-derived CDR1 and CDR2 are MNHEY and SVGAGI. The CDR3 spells CATAKVQGTHEQYF. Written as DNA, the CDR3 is TGTGCCACTGCCAAAGTCCAGGGAACCCACGAGCAGTACTTC.

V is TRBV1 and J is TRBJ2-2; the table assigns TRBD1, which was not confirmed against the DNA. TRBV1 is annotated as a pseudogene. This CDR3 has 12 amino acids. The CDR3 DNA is TGCACCAGCAGCCAAGACAACGGGGAGCTGTTTTTT. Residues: CTSSQDNGELFF.

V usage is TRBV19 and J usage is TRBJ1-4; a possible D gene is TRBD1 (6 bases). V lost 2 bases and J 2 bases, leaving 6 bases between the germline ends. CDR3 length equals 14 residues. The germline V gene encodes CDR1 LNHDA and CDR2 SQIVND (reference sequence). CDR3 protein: CASSITGTNEKLFF. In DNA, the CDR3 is TGTGCCAGTAGTATAACAGGGACTAATGAAAAACTGTTTTTT.

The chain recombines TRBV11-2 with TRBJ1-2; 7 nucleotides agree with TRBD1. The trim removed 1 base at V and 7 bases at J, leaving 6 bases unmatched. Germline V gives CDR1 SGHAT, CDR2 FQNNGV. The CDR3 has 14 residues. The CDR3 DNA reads TGTGCCAGCAGCTTAGGGGAATGGACAGGTGGCTACACCTTC. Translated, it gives CASSLGEWTGGYTF.

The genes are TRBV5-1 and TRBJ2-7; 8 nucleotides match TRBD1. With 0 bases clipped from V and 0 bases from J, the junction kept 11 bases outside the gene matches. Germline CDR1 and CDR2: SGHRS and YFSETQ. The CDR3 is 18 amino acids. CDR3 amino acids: CASSLAGGGTGGSYEQYF. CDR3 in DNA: TGCGCCAGCAGCTTGGCCGGAGGGGGTACAGGGGGCTCCTACGAGCAGTACTTC. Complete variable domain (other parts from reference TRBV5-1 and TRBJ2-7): KAGVTQTPRYLIKTRGQQVTLSCSPISGHRSVSWYQQTPGQGLQFLFEYFSETQRNKGNFPGRFSGRQFSNSRSEMNVSTLELGDSALYLCASSLAGGGTGGSYEQYFGPGTRLTVT.

The CDR3 here is CASSGPGQGVYEQYF. The CDR3 DNA follows: TGTGCCAGTAGTGGACCGGGACAGGGGGTTTACGAGCAGTACTTC. The chain links TRBV19 to TRBJ2-7, with TRBD1 matching over 11 bases. Germline V lookup: CDR1 LNHDA, CDR2 SQIVND (reference sequence). The CDR3 covers 15 residues. J lost 4 bases, V lost 5 bases, and 7 bases had no gene match.

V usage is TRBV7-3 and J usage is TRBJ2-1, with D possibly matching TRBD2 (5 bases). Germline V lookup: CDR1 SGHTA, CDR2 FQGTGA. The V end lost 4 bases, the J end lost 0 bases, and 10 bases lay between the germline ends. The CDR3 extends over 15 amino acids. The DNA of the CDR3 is TGTGCCAGCAGCTCTAGCATGAGCTCCTACAATGAGCAGTTCTTC. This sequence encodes CASSSSMSSYNEQFF. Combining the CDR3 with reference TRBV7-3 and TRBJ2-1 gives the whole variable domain GAGVSQTPSNKVTEKGKYVELRCDPISGHTALYWYRQSLGQGPEFLIYFQGTGAADDSGLPNDRFFAVRPEGSVSTLKIQRTERGDSAVYLCASSSSMSSYNEQFFGPGTRLTVL.

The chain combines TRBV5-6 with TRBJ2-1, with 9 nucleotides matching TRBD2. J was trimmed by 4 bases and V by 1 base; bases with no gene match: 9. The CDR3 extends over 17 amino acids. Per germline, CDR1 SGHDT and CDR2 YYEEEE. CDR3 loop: CASSLWRGGTGYNEQFF. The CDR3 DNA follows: TGTGCCAGCAGCTTGTGGCGGGGGGGCACTGGTTACAATGAGCAGTTCTTC.

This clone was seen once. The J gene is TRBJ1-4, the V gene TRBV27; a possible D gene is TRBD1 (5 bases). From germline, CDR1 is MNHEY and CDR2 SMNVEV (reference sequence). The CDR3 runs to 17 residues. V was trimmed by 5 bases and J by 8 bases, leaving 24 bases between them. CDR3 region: CASSSPPSGPREEKLFF. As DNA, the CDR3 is TGTGCCAGCAGTAGTCCCCCCTCGGGGCCCCGGGAGGAAAAACTGTTTTTT.

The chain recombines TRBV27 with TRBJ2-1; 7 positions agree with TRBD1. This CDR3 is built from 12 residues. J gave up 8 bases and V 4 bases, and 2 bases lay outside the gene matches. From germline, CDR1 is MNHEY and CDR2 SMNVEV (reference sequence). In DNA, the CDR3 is TGTGCCAGCAGTTATCAGGGGGATGAGCAGTTCTTC. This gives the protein CASSYQGDEQFF.

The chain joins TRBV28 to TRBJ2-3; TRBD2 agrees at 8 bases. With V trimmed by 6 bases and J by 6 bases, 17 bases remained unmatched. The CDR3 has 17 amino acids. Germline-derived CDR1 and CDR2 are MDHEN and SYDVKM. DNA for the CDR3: TGTGCCAGCAGCTCCGTGAGCGGGAGACCCCGGGTGGATACGCAGTATTTT. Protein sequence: CASSSVSGRPRVDTQYF.

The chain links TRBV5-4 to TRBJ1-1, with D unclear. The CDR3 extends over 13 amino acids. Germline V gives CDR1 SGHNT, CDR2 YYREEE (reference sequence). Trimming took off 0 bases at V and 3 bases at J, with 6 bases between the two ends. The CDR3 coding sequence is TGTGCCAGCAGCTTGGTCCGAGACACTGAAGCTTTCTTT. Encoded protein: CASSLVRDTEAFF.

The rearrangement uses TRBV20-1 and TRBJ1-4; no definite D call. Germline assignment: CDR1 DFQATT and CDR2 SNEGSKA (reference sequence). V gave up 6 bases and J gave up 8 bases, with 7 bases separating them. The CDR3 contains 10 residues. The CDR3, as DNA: TGCAGTGCCCGGAGGGAAAAACTGTTTTTT. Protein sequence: CSARREKLFF.

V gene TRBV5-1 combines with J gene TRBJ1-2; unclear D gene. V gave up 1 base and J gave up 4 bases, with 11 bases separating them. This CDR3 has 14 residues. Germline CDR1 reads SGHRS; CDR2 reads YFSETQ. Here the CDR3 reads CASSLSGVAYGYTF. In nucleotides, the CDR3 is TGCGCCAGCAGCTTGTCCGGGGTTGCCTATGGCTACACCTTC.

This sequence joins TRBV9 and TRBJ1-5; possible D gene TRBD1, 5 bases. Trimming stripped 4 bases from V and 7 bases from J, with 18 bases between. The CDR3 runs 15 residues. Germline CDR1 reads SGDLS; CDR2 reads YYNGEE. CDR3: CASSSEGYGGQPQHF. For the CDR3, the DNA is TGTGCCAGCAGCTCAGAAGGGTACGGGGGGCAGCCCCAGCATTTT.

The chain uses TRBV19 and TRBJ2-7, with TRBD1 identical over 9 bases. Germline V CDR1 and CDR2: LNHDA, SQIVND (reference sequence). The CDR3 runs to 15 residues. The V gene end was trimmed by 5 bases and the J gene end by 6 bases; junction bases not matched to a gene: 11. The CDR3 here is CASSRQGGLRTEQYF. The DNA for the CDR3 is TGTGCCAGTAGTCGACAGGGGGGGCTGAGGACCGAGCAGTACTTC.

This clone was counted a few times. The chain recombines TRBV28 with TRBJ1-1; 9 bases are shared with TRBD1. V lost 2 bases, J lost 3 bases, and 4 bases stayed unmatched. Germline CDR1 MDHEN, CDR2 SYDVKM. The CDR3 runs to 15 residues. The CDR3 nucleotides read TGTGCCAGCAGTTTAACAGGGGGCGTTGACACTGAAGCTTTCTTT. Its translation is CASSLTGGVDTEAFF.

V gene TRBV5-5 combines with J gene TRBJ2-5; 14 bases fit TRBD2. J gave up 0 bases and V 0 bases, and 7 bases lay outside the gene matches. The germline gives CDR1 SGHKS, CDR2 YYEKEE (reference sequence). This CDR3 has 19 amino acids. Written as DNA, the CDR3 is TGTGCCAGCAGCTTGGTAGGGACTAGCGGGGGTAGCTACCAAGAGACCCAGTACTTC. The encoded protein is CASSLVGTSGGSYQETQYF. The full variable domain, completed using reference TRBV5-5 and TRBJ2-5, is DAGVTQSPTHLIKTRGQQVTLRCSPISGHKSVSWYQQVLGQGPQFIFQYYEKEERGRGNFPDRFSARQFPNYSSELNVNALLLGDSALYLCASSLVGTSGGSYQETQYFGPGTRLLVL.

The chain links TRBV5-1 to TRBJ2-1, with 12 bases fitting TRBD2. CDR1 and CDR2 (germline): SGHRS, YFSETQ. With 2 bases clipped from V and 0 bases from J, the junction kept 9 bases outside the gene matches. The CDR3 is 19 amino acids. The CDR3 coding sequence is TGCGCCAGCAGCTTAGGGACTAGCGGGCCTCTCAGCTCCTACAATGAGCAGTTCTTC. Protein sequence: CASSLGTSGPLSSYNEQFF.

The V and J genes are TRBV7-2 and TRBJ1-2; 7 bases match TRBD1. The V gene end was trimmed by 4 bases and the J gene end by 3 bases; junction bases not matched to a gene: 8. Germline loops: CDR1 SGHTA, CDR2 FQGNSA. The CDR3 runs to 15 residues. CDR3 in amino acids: CASSSGQQLDYGYTF. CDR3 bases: TGTGCCAGCAGCTCGGGACAGCAACTTGACTATGGCTACACCTTC.

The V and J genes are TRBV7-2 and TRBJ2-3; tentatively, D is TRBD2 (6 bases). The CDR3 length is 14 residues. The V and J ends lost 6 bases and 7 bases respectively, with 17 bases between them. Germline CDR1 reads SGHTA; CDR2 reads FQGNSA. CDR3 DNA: TGTGCCAGCAGTTCTGGGGGGTCTAGCTATACGCAGTATTTT. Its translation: CASSSGGSSYTQYF.

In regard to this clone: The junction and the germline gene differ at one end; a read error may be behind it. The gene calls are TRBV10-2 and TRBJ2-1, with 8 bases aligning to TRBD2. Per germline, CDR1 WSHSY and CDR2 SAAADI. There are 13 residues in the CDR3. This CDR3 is CASGELAANEQFF. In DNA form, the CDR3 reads TGCGCCAGCGGTGAACTAGCGGCCAATGAGCAGTTCTTC.

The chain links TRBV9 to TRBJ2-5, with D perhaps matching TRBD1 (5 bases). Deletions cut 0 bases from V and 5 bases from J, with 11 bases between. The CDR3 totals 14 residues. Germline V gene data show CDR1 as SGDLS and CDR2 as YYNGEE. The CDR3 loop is CASSVAAGSETQYF. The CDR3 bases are TGTGCCAGCAGCGTAGCTGCAGGGTCGGAGACCCAGTACTTC.